This T cell receptor (beta chain) was obtained from a study of CD8+CD57+ T cells in acquired aplastic anemia. Whole-study context: Mean yield of DNA from sorted CD4+ and CD8+ cells was 3 to 3.5 ug. Study-wide findings and caveats: Common to patients and controls were twenty-nine CD8+ CDR3 sequences.

The CDR3 loop spans 11 amino acids. After removal of 4 bases from V and 15 bases from J, the junction contained 7 bases not matched to a gene. Germline CDR1 and CDR2: SGHRS and YFSETQ. Patients selected for sequencing had displayed CD8+CD57+ cell expansion by flow cytometry. In all patients, the disease was severe acquired aplastic anemia. Untreated patients provided the blood samples, with no therapy given before sampling. Genomic DNA acted as the template from which TCR beta VDJ combination and CDR3 sequence profiling were carried out. From the reads, TCRdb called clonotypes with MiXCR, one entry per CDR3 protein. The table includes approximately 150,000 distinct CDR3 sequences, 71% detected once. As concerns this clonotype: Antigen: not known.

The chain carries TRBV5-1 and TRBJ2-1; TRBD2 matches at 7 bases. The source of this sequence is a human donor with aplastic anemia. The sequenced sample consisted of sorted CD4+, CD8+, or CD8+CD57+ T cells (not recorded which) from PBMCs. The CDR3 region has the DNA TGCGCCAGCAGCAACGGGAGGAGGGTGTTCTTC. Translated: CASSNGRRVFF.